This T cell receptor (beta chain) is drawn from a study of PD-L1 blockade in urothelial cancer. Study as a whole: Atezolizumab, begun by patients in about 2014, was given at 1,200 mg intravenously every 3 weeks. At 3 weeks (second dose) and 6 weeks after starting treatment, blood was analyzed.

This clone was detected only a few times. Its antigen is not identified. Trimming left V 11 bases short and J 3 bases short, with 8 bases between. Germline V gene sequence: CDR1 MDHEN, CDR2 SYDVKM. The CDR3 spans 11 residues. The sample's time point: peripheral blood 6 weeks after treatment start. Between 1 and 8 samples, pretreatment and on-treatment, were given by each patient. The assay was immunoSEQ multiplex PCR, and TCRdb's table has in-frame clones only and misses some. The sample contains roughly 100,000 clones, around four fifths of which appear only once. Findings and caveats of the study: Durable benefit was linked to greater 3-week expansion of tumor-associated blood clones.

The chain carries TRBV28 and TRBJ2-1, with a tentative D call TRBD1 (6 bases). The source material was PBMCs, sampled around atezolizumab (anti-PD-L1) treatment. This clonotype originated in a man aged 70 or older with urothelial cancer. CDR3: CAVQGYNEQFF. The DNA of the CDR3 is TGTGCCGTACAGGGCTACAATGAGCAGTTCTTC.